The rows below give T cell receptor beta chains drawn from one sample of a study of cytomegalovirus exposure and HLA in healthy donors. Only in-frame clones appear in the TCRdb table, and some are missing; sequencing was by immunoSEQ multiplex PCR. The sample includes 130,000 or so clones, about 74% seen only once; the top ten take 4.3%. The sequencing input was PBMCs. The receptors here all came from a young man in good health and CMV-seropositive. CDR3s include the opening cysteine and the closing phenylalanine or tryptophan. D genes are given only for firm matches. Clone size is not always given. Where it is, it says once, few, many or a class for expanded clones.

j_call: TRBJ2-2
clone_size: -
v_call: TRBV5-4
d_call: TRBD2
cdr3_aa: CASSFLAGNTGELFF
cdr3_nt: TGTGCCAGCAGCTTTCTAGCGGGAAACACCGGGGAGCTGTTTTTT

j_call: TRBJ1-6
clone_size: -
v_call: TRBV30
d_call: -
cdr3_aa: CAWVPSPGGRGSPLHF
cdr3_nt: TGTGCCTGGGTCCCCAGCCCCGGGGGGCGAGGTTCACCCCTCCACTTT

j_call: TRBJ1-4
clone_size: -
v_call: TRBV6-5
d_call: TRBD1
cdr3_aa: CASSSRQGVEKLFF
cdr3_nt: TGTGCCAGCAGTTCCCGACAGGGGGTTGAAAAACTGTTTTTT

j_call: TRBJ1-4
clone_size: -
v_call: TRBV7-9
d_call: TRBD1
cdr3_aa: CASSPTGTGSEKLFF
cdr3_nt: TGTGCCAGCAGCCCAACCGGGACAGGGAGTGAAAAACTGTTTTTT

j_call: TRBJ2-1
clone_size: -
v_call: TRBV6-6
d_call: -
cdr3_aa: CASSRGTADYNEQFF
cdr3_nt: TGTGCCAGCAGTCGCGGGACGGCAGACTACAATGAGCAGTTCTTC

j_call: TRBJ2-6
clone_size: -
v_call: TRBV30
d_call: -
cdr3_aa: CAWRTTGANVLTF
cdr3_nt: TGTGCCTGGAGGACAACTGGGGCCAACGTCCTGACTTTC

j_call: TRBJ1-3
clone_size: -
v_call: TRBV6-1
d_call: -
cdr3_aa: CASSEFPDRSGNTIYF
cdr3_nt: TGTGCCAGCAGTGAATTCCCAGATCGCTCTGGAAACACCATATATTTT

j_call: TRBJ2-7
clone_size: -
v_call: TRBV6-5
d_call: TRBD1
cdr3_aa: CATKPGQGAYEQYF
cdr3_nt: TGTGCCACGAAACCGGGACAGGGGGCCTACGAGCAGTACTTC

j_call: TRBJ2-7
clone_size: -
v_call: TRBV5-1
d_call: -
cdr3_aa: CASSARGISYEQYF
cdr3_nt: TGCGCCAGCAGCGCCAGGGGTATCTCCTACGAGCAGTACTTC

j_call: TRBJ2-5
clone_size: -
v_call: TRBV27
d_call: TRBD1
cdr3_aa: CASRFLTLNLRDRGQETQYF
cdr3_nt: TGTGCCAGCAGATTCCTAACCCTTAACCTCCGGGACAGGGGGCAAGAGACCCAGTACTTC

j_call: TRBJ2-7
clone_size: -
v_call: TRBV4-1
d_call: -
cdr3_aa: CASSQGGKGVPYEQYF
cdr3_nt: TGCGCCAGCAGCCAAGGGGGCAAGGGGGTCCCCTACGAGCAGTACTTC

j_call: TRBJ2-1
clone_size: few
v_call: TRBV12-5
d_call: TRBD2
cdr3_aa: CASGLVLSGLAGGNEQFF
cdr3_nt: TGTGCTAGTGGTTTGGTACTCTCGGGACTAGCGGGGGGTAATGAGCAGTTCTTC

j_call: TRBJ2-3
clone_size: -
v_call: TRBV6-1
d_call: -
cdr3_aa: CASSDVGSITDTQYF
cdr3_nt: TGTGCCAGCAGTGACGTGGGCAGCATCACAGATACGCAGTATTTT

j_call: TRBJ2-1
clone_size: -
v_call: TRBV10-3
d_call: TRBD1
cdr3_aa: CAIRGQGGNEQFF
cdr3_nt: TGTGCCATCAGGGGACAGGGGGGTAATGAGCAGTTCTTC

j_call: TRBJ2-7
clone_size: few
v_call: TRBV7-7
d_call: TRBD2
cdr3_aa: CASSPDPKTSGRASGSGEQYF
cdr3_nt: TGTGCTAGCAGCCCCGACCCCAAGACTAGCGGGAGGGCCAGTGGAAGCGGCGAGCAGTACTTC

j_call: TRBJ2-7
clone_size: -
v_call: TRBV7-2
d_call: -
cdr3_aa: CASSSYYEQYF
cdr3_nt: TGTGCCAGCAGCTCTTACTACGAGCAGTACTTC

j_call: TRBJ1-4
clone_size: -
v_call: TRBV25-1
d_call: -
cdr3_aa: CASSELRNRVEKLFF
cdr3_nt: TGTGCCAGCAGTGAATTAAGGAACAGGGTGGAAAAACTGTTTTTT

j_call: TRBJ2-2
clone_size: -
v_call: TRBV4-1
d_call: -
cdr3_aa: CASSQENRVAGELFF
cdr3_nt: TGCGCCAGCAGCCAAGAGAATAGAGTAGCCGGGGAGCTGTTTTTT

j_call: TRBJ2-3
clone_size: once
v_call: TRBV6-5
d_call: -
cdr3_aa: CASSYLTGHTDTQYF
cdr3_nt: TGTGCCAGCAGTTACTTGACAGGCCACACAGATACGCAGTATTTT

j_call: TRBJ1-1
clone_size: -
v_call: TRBV9
d_call: TRBD1
cdr3_aa: CASSANRGYTEAFF
cdr3_nt: TGTGCCAGCAGCGCCAACAGGGGCTACACTGAAGCTTTCTTT

j_call: TRBJ2-5
clone_size: -
v_call: TRBV7-2
d_call: TRBD2
cdr3_aa: CASSAGTRETQYF
cdr3_nt: TGTGCCAGCAGCGCGGGGACTAGAGAGACCCAGTACTTC

j_call: TRBJ2-3
clone_size: -
v_call: TRBV11-2
d_call: -
cdr3_aa: CASSLQVIFSDTQYF
cdr3_nt: TGTGCCAGCAGCTTACAGGTGATATTTTCAGATACGCAGTATTTT

j_call: TRBJ1-2
clone_size: few
v_call: TRBV5-1
d_call: -
cdr3_aa: CASSLDPSGYGYTF
cdr3_nt: TGCGCCAGCAGCTTGGATCCCTCAGGCTATGGCTACACCTTC

j_call: TRBJ2-7
clone_size: few
v_call: TRBV15
d_call: -
cdr3_aa: CATSREGGRTLYEQYF
cdr3_nt: TGTGCCACCAGCAGAGAGGGAGGCAGAACACTTTACGAGCAGTACTTC

j_call: TRBJ2-3
clone_size: -
v_call: TRBV5-1
d_call: -
cdr3_aa: CASSLTRNTDTQYF
cdr3_nt: TGCGCCAGCAGCTTGACTAGGAACACAGATACGCAGTATTTT

j_call: TRBJ1-1
clone_size: -
v_call: TRBV30
d_call: TRBD1
cdr3_aa: CAWSAVAGGVGGTEAFF
cdr3_nt: TGTGCCTGGAGTGCAGTCGCAGGGGGCGTCGGCGGGACTGAAGCTTTCTTT

j_call: TRBJ1-1
clone_size: once
v_call: TRBV9
d_call: TRBD1
cdr3_aa: CASSVVGQGSTEAFF
cdr3_nt: TGTGCCAGCAGCGTAGTGGGACAGGGAAGTACTGAAGCTTTCTTT

j_call: TRBJ1-5
clone_size: -
v_call: TRBV6-5
d_call: -
cdr3_aa: CASGGLDRMGQPQHF
cdr3_nt: TGTGCCAGCGGCGGGTTAGACAGGATGGGTCAGCCCCAGCATTTT

j_call: TRBJ1-1
clone_size: -
v_call: TRBV11-1
d_call: -
cdr3_aa: CASSPLRGGTNTEAFF
cdr3_nt: TGTGCCAGCAGCCCCCTCCGGGGGGGCACGAACACTGAAGCTTTCTTT

j_call: TRBJ2-1
clone_size: -
v_call: TRBV7-2
d_call: -
cdr3_aa: CASSLAASNNNEQFF
cdr3_nt: TGTGCCAGCAGCTTAGCCGCATCCAACAACAATGAGCAGTTCTTC

j_call: TRBJ2-5
clone_size: few
v_call: TRBV7-8
d_call: TRBD2
cdr3_aa: CASSTSGKYQETQYF
cdr3_nt: TGTGCCAGCAGTACTAGCGGGAAGTACCAAGAGACCCAGTACTTC

j_call: TRBJ2-2
clone_size: once
v_call: TRBV18
d_call: -
cdr3_aa: CASSPTGVRIGELFF
cdr3_nt: TGTGCCAGCTCACCAACGGGGGTTAGGATCGGGGAGCTGTTTTTT

j_call: TRBJ1-2
clone_size: few
v_call: TRBV7-8
d_call: TRBD1
cdr3_aa: CASSPGQGSRRGYTF
cdr3_nt: TGTGCCAGCAGCCCCGGACAGGGATCGCGTCGTGGCTACACCTTC

j_call: TRBJ1-1
clone_size: -
v_call: TRBV6-5
d_call: TRBD1
cdr3_aa: CASRMGQGLSTEAFF
cdr3_nt: TGTGCCAGCAGGATGGGACAGGGGTTGAGCACTGAAGCTTTCTTT

j_call: TRBJ2-1
clone_size: -
v_call: TRBV6-5
d_call: -
cdr3_aa: CASSYTPSVAYNEQFF
cdr3_nt: TGTGCCAGCAGTTACACTCCATCCGTGGCCTACAATGAGCAGTTCTTC

j_call: TRBJ2-5
clone_size: -
v_call: TRBV11-3
d_call: TRBD1
cdr3_aa: CASSRDSQETQYF
cdr3_nt: TGTGCCAGCAGCAGGGACAGCCAAGAGACCCAGTACTTC

j_call: TRBJ2-3
clone_size: few
v_call: TRBV7-6
d_call: -
cdr3_aa: CASSSPTGASTDTQYF
cdr3_nt: TGTGCCAGCAGTTCCCCGACAGGCGCTAGCACAGATACGCAGTATTTT

j_call: TRBJ2-1
clone_size: -
v_call: TRBV29-1
d_call: -
cdr3_aa: CSVNRNYNEQFF
cdr3_nt: TGCAGCGTCAACAGGAACTACAATGAGCAGTTCTTC

j_call: TRBJ1-4
clone_size: -
v_call: TRBV6-5
d_call: -
cdr3_aa: CASSRGWATKSKLFF
cdr3_nt: TGTGCCAGCAGCCGGGGGTGGGCTACGAAATCAAAACTGTTTTTT

j_call: TRBJ1-5
clone_size: once
v_call: TRBV10-3
d_call: TRBD1
cdr3_aa: CAISESRGLNQPQHF
cdr3_nt: TGTGCCATCAGTGAGTCGAGGGGGCTCAATCAGCCCCAGCATTTT

j_call: TRBJ1-2
clone_size: -
v_call: TRBV7-2
d_call: -
cdr3_aa: CASSLYAHPNYGYTF
cdr3_nt: TGTGCCAGCAGCTTATATGCACACCCTAACTATGGCTACACCTTC

j_call: TRBJ1-2
clone_size: -
v_call: TRBV5-6
d_call: -
cdr3_aa: CASSSSTGPVYGYTF
cdr3_nt: TGTGCCAGCAGCTCAAGCACAGGCCCTGTCTATGGCTACACCTTC

j_call: TRBJ1-1
clone_size: -
v_call: TRBV28
d_call: TRBD1
cdr3_aa: CASSFEGARFTEAFF
cdr3_nt: TGTGCCAGCAGTTTTGAGGGGGCCCGGTTCACTGAAGCTTTCTTT

j_call: TRBJ1-1
clone_size: -
v_call: TRBV10-3
d_call: TRBD1
cdr3_aa: CAISGEQGVSEAFF
cdr3_nt: TGTGCCATCAGTGGTGAACAGGGGGTATCTGAAGCTTTCTTT

j_call: TRBJ2-4
clone_size: -
v_call: TRBV7-2
d_call: TRBD2
cdr3_aa: CASSRTSGVTGNIQYF
cdr3_nt: TGTGCCAGCAGCCGGACTAGCGGGGTCACCGGAAACATTCAGTACTTC

j_call: TRBJ1-1
clone_size: -
v_call: TRBV4-1
d_call: -
cdr3_aa: CASSQDLRGTEAFF
cdr3_nt: TGCGCCAGCAGCCAAGATCTTAGGGGAACTGAAGCTTTCTTT

j_call: TRBJ1-1
clone_size: -
v_call: TRBV29-1
d_call: -
cdr3_aa: CSVDNRANTEAFF
cdr3_nt: TGCAGCGTTGATAACAGGGCGAACACTGAAGCTTTCTTT

j_call: TRBJ2-7
clone_size: few
v_call: TRBV29-1
d_call: -
cdr3_aa: CSVEQGGYEQYF
cdr3_nt: TGCAGCGTTGAACAGGGGGGTTACGAGCAGTACTTC